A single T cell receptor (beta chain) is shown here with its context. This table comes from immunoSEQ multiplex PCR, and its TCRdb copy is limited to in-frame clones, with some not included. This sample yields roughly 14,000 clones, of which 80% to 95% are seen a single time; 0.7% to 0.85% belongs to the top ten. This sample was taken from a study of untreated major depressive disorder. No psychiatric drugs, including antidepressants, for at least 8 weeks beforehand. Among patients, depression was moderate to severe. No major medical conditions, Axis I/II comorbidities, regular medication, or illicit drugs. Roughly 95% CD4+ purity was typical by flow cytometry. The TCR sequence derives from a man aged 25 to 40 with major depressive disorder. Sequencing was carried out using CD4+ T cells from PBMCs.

The CDR3 bases are TGTGCCAGCAGCTGGACCGGGGCCAACGTCCTGACTTTC. It yields the protein CASSWTGANVLTF. The J gene is TRBJ2-6, the V gene TRBV7-8; D gene ambiguous. Germline V CDR1 and CDR2: SGHVS, FQNEAQ. CDR3 length: 13 residues. The V and J ends lost 4 bases and 4 bases respectively, with 5 bases between them.